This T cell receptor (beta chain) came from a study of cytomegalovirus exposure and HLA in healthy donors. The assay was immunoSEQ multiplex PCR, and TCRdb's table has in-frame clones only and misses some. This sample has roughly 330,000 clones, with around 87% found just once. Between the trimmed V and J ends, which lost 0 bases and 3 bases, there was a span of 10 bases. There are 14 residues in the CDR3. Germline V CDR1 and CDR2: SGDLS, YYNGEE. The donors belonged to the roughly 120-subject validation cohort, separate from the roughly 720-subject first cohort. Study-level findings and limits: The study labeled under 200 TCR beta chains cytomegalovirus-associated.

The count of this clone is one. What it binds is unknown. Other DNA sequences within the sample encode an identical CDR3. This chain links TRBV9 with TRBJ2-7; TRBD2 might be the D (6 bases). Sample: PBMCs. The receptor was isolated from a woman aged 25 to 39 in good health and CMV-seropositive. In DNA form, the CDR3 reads TGTGCCAGCAGCGTAGCTACGGGAGACTACGAGCAGTACTTC. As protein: CASSVATGDYEQYF.